Listed below are T cell receptor beta chains from one sample, sequenced in a study of Graves' ophthalmopathy and Graves' hyperthyroidism. TCRdb analysed the multiplex PCR reads with MiXCR anew, one entry per CDR3 protein. The table includes roughly 380,000 distinct CDR3 sequences, roughly 14% detected once. The sample was peripheral blood. The origin of the receptors is a woman aged 18 to 35 with stable Graves' hyperthyroidism. Both conserved end residues are part of each CDR3. The D gene is left open where the match is weak. The listing skips clone size in some rows; elsewhere it reads once, few, many or a size class.

j_gene: TRBJ2-5
d_gene: .
abundance: many
v_gene: TRBV6-5
CDR3aa: CASSPTRFQETQYF
CDR3nt: TGTGCCAGCAGTCCAACAAGATTTCAAGAGACCCAGTACTTC

j_gene: TRBJ1-1
d_gene: .
abundance: many
v_gene: TRBV19
CDR3aa: CASNRFRNMNTEAFF
CDR3nt: TGTGCCAGTAACCGATTCAGGAACATGAACACTGAAGCTTTCTTT

j_gene: TRBJ1-2
d_gene: TRBD1
abundance: .
v_gene: TRBV6-1
CDR3aa: CASSSTGTGERDGYTF
CDR3nt: TGTGCCAGCAGTAGCACCGGGACAGGGGAGAGGGATGGCTACACCTTC

j_gene: TRBJ1-2
d_gene: TRBD1
abundance: many
v_gene: TRBV12-3/TRBV12-4
CDR3aa: CASSFMDRGAYGYTF
CDR3nt: TGTGCCAGCAGTTTCATGGACAGGGGAGCCTATGGCTACACCTTC

j_gene: TRBJ2-5
d_gene: .
abundance: many
v_gene: TRBV11-3
CDR3aa: CASSLDSRVGQETQYF
CDR3nt: TGTGCCAGCAGCTTAGATTCCAGGGTAGGACAAGAGACCCAGTACTTC

j_gene: TRBJ1-2
d_gene: .
abundance: many
v_gene: TRBV29-1
CDR3aa: CGVYVAGGYTF
CDR3nt: TGCGGCGTATATGTGGCTGGTGGCTACACCTTC

j_gene: TRBJ2-5
d_gene: .
abundance: .
v_gene: TRBV12-3/TRBV12-4
CDR3aa: CASTSGPGWETQYF
CDR3nt: TGTGCCAGCACCTCCGGACCCGGGTGGGAGACCCAGTACTTC

j_gene: TRBJ2-5
d_gene: .
abundance: few
v_gene: TRBV7-2
CDR3aa: CASSLAHRQETQYF
CDR3nt: TGTGCCAGCAGCTTAGCGCACAGACAAGAGACCCAGTACTTC

j_gene: TRBJ1-1
d_gene: .
abundance: many
v_gene: TRBV12-5
CDR3aa: CASGSGMEAFF
CDR3nt: TGTGCTAGTGGTTCCGGAATGGAAGCTTTCTTT

j_gene: TRBJ1-5
d_gene: .
abundance: many
v_gene: TRBV6-1
CDR3aa: CASRLTGNYQPQHF
CDR3nt: TGTGCCAGCAGACTAACAGGGAACTACCAGCCCCAGCATTTT

j_gene: TRBJ2-5
d_gene: TRBD1
abundance: many
v_gene: TRBV7-2
CDR3aa: CASSSRDRDLETQYF
CDR3nt: TGTGCCAGCAGTTCCCGGGACAGGGATTTAGAGACCCAGTACTTC

j_gene: TRBJ1-2
d_gene: .
abundance: many
v_gene: TRBV6-1
CDR3aa: CARVRRGGSDYGYTF
CDR3nt: TGTGCCAGGGTCCGGAGGGGGGGTTCAGACTATGGCTACACCTTC

j_gene: TRBJ1-3
d_gene: .
abundance: many
v_gene: TRBV29-1
CDR3aa: CSVLLNTIYF
CDR3nt: TGCAGCGTTCTGCTAAACACCATATATTTT

j_gene: TRBJ2-4
d_gene: .
abundance: .
v_gene: TRBV9
CDR3aa: CASSAGSEAKNIQYF
CDR3nt: TGTGCCAGCAGCGCCGGGAGCGAAGCCAAAAACATTCAGTACTTC

j_gene: TRBJ1-1
d_gene: .
abundance: few
v_gene: TRBV7-9
CDR3aa: CASSLVQGWNTEAFF
CDR3nt: TGTGCCAGCAGCTTAGTGCAGGGTTGGAACACTGAAGCTTTCTTT

j_gene: TRBJ1-2
d_gene: .
abundance: .
v_gene: TRBV4-1
CDR3aa: CASSQFQHASLYANYGYTF
CDR3nt: TGCGCCAGCAGCCAATTCCAGCATGCATCTCTGTACGCTAACTATGGCTACACCTTC

j_gene: TRBJ1-6
d_gene: .
abundance: many
v_gene: TRBV19
CDR3aa: CASSVSSYNSPLHF
CDR3nt: TGTGCCAGTTCGGTGAGCTCCTATAATTCACCCCTCCACTTT

j_gene: TRBJ1-6
d_gene: .
abundance: few
v_gene: TRBV3-1
CDR3aa: CASSPGPGANSPLHF
CDR3nt: TGTGCCAGCAGCCCGGGACCCGGGGCTAATTCACCCCTCCACTTT

j_gene: TRBJ1-2
d_gene: .
abundance: many
v_gene: TRBV12-3/TRBV12-4
CDR3aa: CARTFPAGGGYTF
CDR3nt: TGTGCCAGGACGTTCCCGGCGGGGGGTGGCTACACCTTC

j_gene: TRBJ2-5
d_gene: TRBD1
abundance: many
v_gene: TRBV9
CDR3aa: CASSQGQNQETQYF
CDR3nt: TGTGCCAGCAGCCAGGGACAGAACCAAGAGACCCAGTACTTC

j_gene: TRBJ2-7
d_gene: .
abundance: many
v_gene: TRBV7-9
CDR3aa: CASSLVRANSSYEQYF
CDR3nt: TGTGCCAGCAGCTTAGTCAGAGCTAACTCCTCCTACGAGCAGTACTTC

j_gene: TRBJ2-5
d_gene: TRBD1
abundance: .
v_gene: TRBV5-1
CDR3aa: CASSLMVGQKETQYF
CDR3nt: TGCGCCAGCAGCTTGATGGTGGGACAGAAAGAGACCCAGTACTTC

j_gene: TRBJ2-4
d_gene: .
abundance: many
v_gene: TRBV24-1
CDR3aa: CATSQGSDIQYF
CDR3nt: TGTGCCACCAGTCAAGGTTCGGACATTCAGTACTTC

j_gene: TRBJ2-7
d_gene: TRBD2
abundance: .
v_gene: TRBV6-8
CDR3aa: CASRRLGLADPEQYF
CDR3nt: TGTGCCAGCAGGCGACTCGGACTAGCGGACCCCGAGCAGTACTTC

j_gene: TRBJ2-7
d_gene: .
abundance: many
v_gene: TRBV12-3/TRBV12-4
CDR3aa: CASSFAGNYEQYF
CDR3nt: TGTGCCAGCAGTTTTGCAGGCAACTACGAGCAGTACTTC

j_gene: TRBJ1-5
d_gene: TRBD1
abundance: many
v_gene: TRBV12-3/TRBV12-4
CDR3aa: CASRATGYDQPQHF
CDR3nt: TGTGCCAGCAGGGCGACAGGGTACGATCAGCCCCAGCATTTT

j_gene: TRBJ1-2
d_gene: .
abundance: many
v_gene: TRBV12-3/TRBV12-4
CDR3aa: CASRLGRSYGYTF
CDR3nt: TGTGCCAGCAGGTTGGGCCGTAGCTATGGCTACACCTTC

j_gene: TRBJ2-7
d_gene: TRBD1
abundance: many
v_gene: TRBV15
CDR3aa: CATSSQGTGANEQYF
CDR3nt: TGTGCCACCAGCTCGCAAGGGACAGGGGCCAACGAGCAGTACTTC

j_gene: TRBJ2-7
d_gene: TRBD1
abundance: many
v_gene: TRBV7-3
CDR3aa: CASSLSKGAPYEQYF
CDR3nt: TGTGCCAGCAGCTTATCCAAGGGGGCACCCTACGAGCAGTACTTC

j_gene: TRBJ2-4
d_gene: TRBD1
abundance: many
v_gene: TRBV19
CDR3aa: CASTMPPGTGENIQYF
CDR3nt: TGTGCCAGTACTATGCCTCCTGGGACAGGGGAAAACATTCAGTACTTC

j_gene: TRBJ2-5
d_gene: TRBD2
abundance: few
v_gene: TRBV19
CDR3aa: CASSIRRGGRGETQYF
CDR3nt: TGTGCCAGTAGTATCCGGCGGGGGGGCCGTGGGGAGACCCAGTACTTC

j_gene: TRBJ2-7
d_gene: .
abundance: many
v_gene: TRBV6-2/TRBV6-3
CDR3aa: CATQGTTPRASYEQYF
CDR3nt: TGTGCCACCCAGGGAACGACCCCTCGGGCGTCATACGAGCAGTACTTC

j_gene: TRBJ2-5
d_gene: .
abundance: .
v_gene: TRBV6-2/TRBV6-3
CDR3aa: CASSYGGEKETQYF
CDR3nt: TGTGCCAGCAGTTACGGGGGAGAGAAAGAGACCCAGTACTTC

j_gene: TRBJ1-2
d_gene: .
abundance: many
v_gene: TRBV7-9
CDR3aa: CASSQSRGNYGYTF
CDR3nt: TGTGCCAGCAGCCAAAGCAGGGGAAACTATGGCTACACCTTC

j_gene: TRBJ1-1
d_gene: .
abundance: many
v_gene: TRBV6-1
CDR3aa: CAAGQGTEAFF
CDR3nt: TGTGCAGCAGGCCAGGGCACTGAAGCTTTCTTT

j_gene: TRBJ1-1
d_gene: .
abundance: .
v_gene: TRBV9
CDR3aa: CASSVDKEDAAFF
CDR3nt: TGTGCCAGCAGCGTAGATAAAGAGGACGCAGCTTTCTTT

j_gene: TRBJ1-2
d_gene: .
abundance: many
v_gene: TRBV29-1
CDR3aa: CSVESRLYGYTF
CDR3nt: TGCAGCGTTGAGAGCAGGCTATATGGCTACACCTTC

j_gene: TRBJ2-5
d_gene: .
abundance: .
v_gene: TRBV5-8
CDR3aa: CASSLAPGAGETQYF
CDR3nt: TGTGCCAGCAGCCTAGCGCCGGGGGCGGGGGAGACCCAGTACTTC

j_gene: TRBJ1-5
d_gene: TRBD1
abundance: .
v_gene: TRBV6-5
CDR3aa: CASSYSGTGLSQPQHF
CDR3nt: TGTGCCAGCAGTTACTCGGGGACAGGGTTGAGTCAGCCCCAGCATTTT

j_gene: TRBJ2-7
d_gene: .
abundance: many
v_gene: TRBV11-2
CDR3aa: CASSHLDSITYEQYF
CDR3nt: TGTGCCAGCAGCCACTTGGACAGCATTACCTACGAGCAGTACTTC

j_gene: TRBJ2-7
d_gene: TRBD1
abundance: many
v_gene: TRBV7-2
CDR3aa: CVSSTDRAYEQYF
CDR3nt: TGTGTCAGCAGCACGGACAGGGCCTACGAGCAGTACTTC

j_gene: TRBJ2-5
d_gene: TRBD2
abundance: many
v_gene: TRBV5-4
CDR3aa: CASSSVAGSGETQYF
CDR3nt: TGTGCCAGCAGCAGTGTAGCGGGGAGCGGTGAGACCCAGTACTTC